The 20 T cell receptor beta chains given below trace back to one sample, sequenced in a study of blood T cells in healthy people across ages. Primed by a sample-barcoded 5' primer and a J-beta primer mix, a second PCR proceeded for roughly 6 to 12 cycles. TCRdb re-analysed the 5' RACE reads in MiXCR, keeping a single row per CDR3 protein. The sample includes 550,000 to 750,000 distinct CDR3 sequences, 20% to 25% seen only once; the top ten take 3.5% to 4%. What was sequenced was blood. The origin of the receptors is a man between 65 and 80 years old in good health.

This clonotype was detected many times. The rearrangement joins TRBV18 to TRBJ2-1, with D possibly matching TRBD2 (6 bases). The V gene's germline CDR1 is KGHSH and CDR2 LQKENI. The CDR3 is made up of 15 amino acids. Trimming removed 1 base from V and 1 base from J, with 8 bases in between. The CDR3 region has the DNA TGTGCCAGCTCACCACTCGGGGGATCCTACAATGAGCAGTTCTTC. The encoded protein is CASSPLGGSYNEQFF.

There are a few counts of this clonotype. This chain links TRBV7-2 with TRBJ2-7; no reliable D call. The CDR3 extends over 15 amino acids. The V end was cut by 5 bases, the J end by 6 bases, with 20 bases between. From germline, CDR1 is SGHTA and CDR2 FQGNSA. The DNA of the CDR3 is TGTGCCAGCAGCAAATCGTTGGCTCTCTCAGGCGAGCAGTACTTC. It encodes CASSKSLALSGEQYF.

This clonotype was seen more than once but under ten times. The chain carries TRBV15 and TRBJ2-5, with D hard to call. Germline CDR1 LNHNV, CDR2 YYDKDF (reference sequence). The V and J ends lost 1 base and 4 bases respectively, with 7 bases between them. This CDR3 spans 13 amino acids. The chain's CDR3 is CATSRAPSETQYF. CDR3 bases: TGTGCCACCAGCAGAGCCCCTTCAGAGACCCAGTACTTC.

This clonotype was counted a few times. The chain couples TRBV9 to TRBJ1-5; D remains unclear. The CDR3 extends over 15 amino acids. In germline, CDR1 is SGDLS, CDR2 YYNGEE. The ends were cut back, 0 bases at V and 5 bases at J, with 12 bases in the middle. CDR3 region: CASSVAPDPYQPQHF. CDR3 coding DNA: TGTGCCAGCAGCGTAGCCCCCGACCCGTATCAGCCCCAGCATTTT.

This chain joins TRBV12-3 or TRBV12-4 and TRBJ2-1; 8 bases match TRBD2. The CDR3 has 15 amino acids. J lost 4 bases, V lost 6 bases, and 8 bases had no gene match. The CDR3 region is CASSPGGPNYNEQFF. The CDR3 coding sequence is TGTGCCAGCAGCCCGGGAGGGCCCAATTACAATGAGCAGTTCTTC.

The rearrangement uses TRBV5-1 and TRBJ2-3; D is uncertain. This CDR3 contains 16 residues. Trimming cost V 3 bases and J 2 bases, with 16 bases left between them. CDR1 and CDR2 from the germline V gene are SGHRS and YFSETQ. The CDR3, as DNA: TGCGCCAGCAGCTCCCTAGGCCGTCTGGTCACAGATACGCAGTATTTT. Amino acid sequence: CASSSLGRLVTDTQYF.

This clonotype showed up just a few times. This chain joins TRBV7-2 and TRBJ1-2; a possible D gene is TRBD1 (5 bases). Germline CDR1 reads SGHTA; CDR2 reads FQGNSA. V was shortened by 1 base and J by 4 bases, with 10 bases between the two germline ends. CDR3 size: 14 residues. DNA for the CDR3: TGTGCCAGCAGCTTAGACAACGGGGGCTATGGCTACACCTTC. As protein: CASSLDNGGYGYTF.

The gene calls are TRBV7-8 and TRBJ2-7; a weak D match, TRBD1 (5 bases). Germline CDR1 SGHVS, CDR2 FQNEAQ. V was shortened by 3 bases and J by 0 bases, with 9 bases between the two germline ends. CDR3 size: 14 residues. CDR3 nucleotide sequence: TGTGCCAGCAGCTTTACAGGACCCTCCTACGAGCAGTACTTC. Encoded protein: CASSFTGPSYEQYF.

This clonotype was recorded many times. The chain couples TRBV3-1 to TRBJ1-1; TRBD1 is a possible D gene (5 bases). V dropped 0 bases and J dropped 6 bases, with 11 bases sitting between them. The CDR3 has 14 residues. Looked up from germline, CDR1 is LGHDT and CDR2 is YNNKEL (reference sequence). The DNA for the CDR3 is TGTGCCAGCAGCCAAGATATTGGGGGTTCTGAAGCTTTCTTT. Its translation: CASSQDIGGSEAFF.

This clonotype was found a few times. The V and J genes are TRBV28 and TRBJ1-1; 7 bases are a match to TRBD1. CDR3 size: 14 residues. The germline V gene has CDR1 MDHEN and CDR2 SYDVKM. J was trimmed by 0 bases and V by 6 bases; bases with no gene match: 4. This CDR3 is CASRPGQMNTEAFF. The DNA of the CDR3 is TGTGCCAGCAGACCGGGACAGATGAACACTGAAGCTTTCTTT. Full variable domain (rest looked up from reference TRBV28 and TRBJ1-1): DVKVTQSSRYLVKRTGEKVFLECVQDMDHENMFWYRQDPGLGLRLIYFSYDVKMKEKGDIPEGYSVSREKKERFSLILESASTNQTSMYLCASRPGQMNTEAFFGQGTRLTVV.

The genes are TRBV20-1 and TRBJ2-5; tentative D call: TRBD2 (6 bases). CDR1 is DFQATT and CDR2 is SNEGSKA in the germline V gene (reference sequence). V lost 4 bases and J 3 bases, leaving 9 bases between the germline ends. The CDR3 spans 12 residues. The CDR3 bases are TGCAGTGCTATCCGGGGGAAAGAGACCCAGTACTTC. Amino acids: CSAIRGKETQYF.

V gene TRBV7-2 combines with J gene TRBJ2-7; 10 bases line up with TRBD1. Germline values: CDR1 SGHTA, CDR2 FQGNSA. Trimming cost V 5 bases and J 1 base; bases outside gene matches: 8. The CDR3 extends over 16 amino acids. Here the CDR3 reads CASSTWDRGYSYEQYF. The CDR3 DNA follows: TGTGCCAGCAGCACCTGGGACAGGGGATATTCCTACGAGCAGTACTTC.

This clonotype was seen more than once but under ten times. This chain uses TRBV6-2 or TRBV6-3 with TRBJ1-5, with D possibly TRBD1 on 6 matching bases. CDR3 size: 17 residues. In germline, CDR1 is MNHEY, CDR2 SVGEGT. V gave up 0 bases and J gave up 1 base, with 13 bases separating them. The chain's CDR3 is CASSYSDGTQSNQPQHF. For the CDR3, the DNA is TGTGCCAGCAGTTACTCCGACGGGACACAAAGCAATCAGCCCCAGCATTTT.

This sequence joins TRBV7-2 and TRBJ2-1; 12 bases agree with TRBD2. The CDR3 runs to 17 residues. The ends lost 5 bases at V and 0 bases at J; junction bases unmatched: 5. Germline V gene lookup returns CDR1 SGHTA and CDR2 FQGNSA. CDR3 sequence reads: CASSARLAGVSYNEQFF. CDR3 DNA: TGTGCCAGCAGCGCCAGACTAGCGGGAGTCTCCTACAATGAGCAGTTCTTC.

The chain uses TRBV7-2 and TRBJ2-5; D may be TRBD1 or TRBD2 (5 bases each). The CDR3 runs to 15 residues. Between the trimmed V and J ends, which lost 1 base and 7 bases, there was a span of 16 bases. Germline-derived CDR1 and CDR2 are SGHTA and FQGNSA. The CDR3 protein is CASSLGGTSPATQYF. The CDR3 bases are TGTGCCAGCAGCTTAGGGGGGACCAGTCCGGCGACCCAGTACTTC.

The chain combines TRBV7-3 with TRBJ2-1; 10 nucleotides line up with TRBD2. The CDR3 has 19 amino acids. V gave up 2 bases and J gave up 3 bases; unmatched junction bases: 13. Looked up from germline, CDR1 is SGHTA and CDR2 is FQGTGA. CDR3 loop: CASSLSPWLAGDYYNEQFF. The CDR3 DNA sequence: TGTGCCAGCAGCTTATCCCCCTGGCTAGCGGGAGATTACTACAATGAGCAGTTCTTC.

This clonotype was seen only a few times. The chain joins TRBV6-1 to TRBJ1-4; the match to TRBD1 covers 11 bases. The CDR3 has 16 amino acids. Trimming removed 4 bases from V and 5 bases from J; junction bases left unmatched: 6. From germline, CDR1 is MNHNS and CDR2 SASEGT. The CDR3 DNA reads TGTGCCAGCAGTGCGCCGGACAGGGGGCTAAATGAAAAACTGTTTTTT. It translates to CASSAPDRGLNEKLFF.

There are a few counts of this clonotype. V gene TRBV10-3 combines with J gene TRBJ2-5; 8 bases line up with TRBD1. The end of the DNA fits TRBJ2-1 better, so the J call may be wrong. Germline V gene lookup returns CDR1 ENHRY and CDR2 SYGVKD. The CDR3 length is 12 residues. CDR3 sequence: CAISTTGDEQFF. The CDR3 DNA reads TGTGCCATCAGTACGACAGGGGACGAGCAGTTCTTC.

This clonotype was recorded a few times. The V and J genes are TRBV5-1 and TRBJ2-1; 9 bases line up with TRBD2. Germline CDR1 reads SGHRS; CDR2 reads YFSETQ. CDR3 length equals 16 residues. The V gene end was trimmed by 4 bases and the J gene end by 4 bases; junction bases not matched to a gene: 9. CDR3 loop: CASSSGTSSGYNEQFF. The DNA of the CDR3 is TGCGCCAGCAGCAGCGGGACTAGCAGCGGGTACAATGAGCAGTTCTTC.

The rearrangement links TRBV9 to TRBJ2-3, with TRBD1 identical over 8 bases. V shed 2 bases and J 1 base; nucleotides not matched to a gene: 6. Germline V lookup: CDR1 SGDLS, CDR2 YYNGEE. The CDR3 has 16 residues. In nucleotides, the CDR3 is TGTGCCAGCAGCGTGGGGGGACAGGCGCGCACAGATACGCAGTATTTT. It encodes CASSVGGQARTDTQYF.